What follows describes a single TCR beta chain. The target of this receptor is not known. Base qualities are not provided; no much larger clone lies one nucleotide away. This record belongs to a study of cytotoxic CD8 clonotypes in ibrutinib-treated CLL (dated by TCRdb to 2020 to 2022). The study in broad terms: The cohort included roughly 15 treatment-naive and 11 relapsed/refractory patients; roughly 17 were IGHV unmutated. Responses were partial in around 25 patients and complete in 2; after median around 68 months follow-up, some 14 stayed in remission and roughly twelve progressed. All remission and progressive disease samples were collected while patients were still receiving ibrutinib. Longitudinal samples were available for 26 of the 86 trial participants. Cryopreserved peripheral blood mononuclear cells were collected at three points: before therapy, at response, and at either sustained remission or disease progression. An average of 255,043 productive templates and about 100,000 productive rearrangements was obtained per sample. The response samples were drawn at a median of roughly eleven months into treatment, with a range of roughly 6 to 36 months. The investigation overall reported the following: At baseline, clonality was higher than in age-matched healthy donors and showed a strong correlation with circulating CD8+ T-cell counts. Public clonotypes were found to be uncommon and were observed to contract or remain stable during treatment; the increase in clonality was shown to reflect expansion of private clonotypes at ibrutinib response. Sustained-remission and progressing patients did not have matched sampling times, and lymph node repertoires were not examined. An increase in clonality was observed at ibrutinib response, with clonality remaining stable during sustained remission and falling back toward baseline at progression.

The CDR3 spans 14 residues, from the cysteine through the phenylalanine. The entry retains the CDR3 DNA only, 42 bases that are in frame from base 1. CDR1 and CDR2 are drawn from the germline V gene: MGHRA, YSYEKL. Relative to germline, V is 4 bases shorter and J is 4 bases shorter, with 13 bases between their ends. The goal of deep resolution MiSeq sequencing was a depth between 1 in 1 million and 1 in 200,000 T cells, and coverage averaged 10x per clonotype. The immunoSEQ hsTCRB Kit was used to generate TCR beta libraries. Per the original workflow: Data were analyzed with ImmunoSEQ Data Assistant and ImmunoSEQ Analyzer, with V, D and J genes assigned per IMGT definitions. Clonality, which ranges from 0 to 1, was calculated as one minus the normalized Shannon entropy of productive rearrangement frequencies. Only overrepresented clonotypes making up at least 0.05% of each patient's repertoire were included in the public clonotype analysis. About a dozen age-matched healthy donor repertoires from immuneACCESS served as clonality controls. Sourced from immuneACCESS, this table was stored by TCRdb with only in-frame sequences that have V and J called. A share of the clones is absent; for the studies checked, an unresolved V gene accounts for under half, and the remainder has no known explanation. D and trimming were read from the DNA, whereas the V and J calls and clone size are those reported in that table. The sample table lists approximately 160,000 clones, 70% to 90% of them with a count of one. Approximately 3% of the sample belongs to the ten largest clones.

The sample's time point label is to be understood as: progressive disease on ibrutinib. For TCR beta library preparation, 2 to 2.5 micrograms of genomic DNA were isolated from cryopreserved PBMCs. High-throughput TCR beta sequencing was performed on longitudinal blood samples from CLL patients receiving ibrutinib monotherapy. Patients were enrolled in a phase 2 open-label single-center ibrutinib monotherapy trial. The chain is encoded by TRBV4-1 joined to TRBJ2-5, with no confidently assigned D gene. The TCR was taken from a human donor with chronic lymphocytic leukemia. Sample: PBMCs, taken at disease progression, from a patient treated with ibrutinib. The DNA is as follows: TGCGCCAGCAGCCTTCCGAAGGTGACAGAGACCCAGTACTTC. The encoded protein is CASSLPKVTETQYF.